This T cell receptor (beta chain) is from a study of T cells in localized non-small cell lung cancer. Study results and caveats: Since sequencing was restricted to only one region of the tumor, intratumor heterogeneity remains a possibility. Higher adjacent-lung clonality was associated with shorter survival. Adjacent uninvolved lung tissue had the highest T cell clonality, exceeding tumor. A median of around 57 clones ranked among the top 100 in tumor appeared in adjacent lung.

On this clone itself: Its target is not known.

Trimming stripped 0 bases from V and 7 bases from J, with 14 bases between. CDR3 length equals 15 residues. Germline CDR1 SGDLS, CDR2 YYNGEE. Measured with immunoSEQ multiplex PCR; TCRdb has only the in-frame clones, and not every one. The sample includes 75,000 to 95,000 clones, 80% to 90% of them seen just once. The chain couples TRBV9 to TRBJ2-1, with D hard to call. The receptor's source is a man aged 40-75 years with stage I squamous cell lung carcinoma. This sample comprised peripheral blood, obtained before any cancer treatment. The DNA of the CDR3 is TGTGCCAGCAGCGTAGAGGGCGCCTTCGGGAATGAGCAGTTCTTC. Translated: CASSVEGAFGNEQFF.